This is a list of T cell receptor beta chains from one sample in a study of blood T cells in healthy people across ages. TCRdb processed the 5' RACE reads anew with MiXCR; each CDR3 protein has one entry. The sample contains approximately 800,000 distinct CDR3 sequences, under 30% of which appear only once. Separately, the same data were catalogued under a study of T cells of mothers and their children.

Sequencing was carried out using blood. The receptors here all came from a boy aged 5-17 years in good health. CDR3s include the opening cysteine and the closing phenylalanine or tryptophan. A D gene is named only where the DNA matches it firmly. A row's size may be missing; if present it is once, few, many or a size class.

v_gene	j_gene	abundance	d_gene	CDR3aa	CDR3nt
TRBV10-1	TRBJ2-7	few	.	CASSGPNEQYF	TGCGCCAGCAGTGGGCCGAACGAGCAGTACTTC
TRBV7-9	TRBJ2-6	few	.	CASNGGSSGANVLTF	TGTGCCAGCAATGGGGGGAGCTCTGGGGCCAACGTCCTGACTTTC
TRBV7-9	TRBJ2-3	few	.	CASGFPQGAPNTDTQYF	TGTGCCAGCGGCTTCCCCCAGGGTGCCCCAAATACAGATACGCAGTATTTT
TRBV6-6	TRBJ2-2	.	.	CASRFPGTNTGELFF	TGTGCCAGCAGATTCCCGGGAACCAACACCGGGGAGCTGTTTTTT
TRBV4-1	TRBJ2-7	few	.	CASSQEGGGSYEQYF	TGCGCCAGCAGCCAAGAGGGGGGCGGATCCTACGAGCAGTACTTC
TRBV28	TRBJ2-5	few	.	CASSSLREEQYF	TGTGCCAGCAGTTCGCTCAGGGAGGAGCAGTACTTC
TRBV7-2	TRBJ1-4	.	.	CASSSWADEKLFF	TGTGCCAGCAGCTCGTGGGCCGATGAAAAACTGTTTTTT
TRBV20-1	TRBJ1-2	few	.	CSLREDYGYTF	TGCAGTCTCCGGGAAGACTATGGCTACACCTTC
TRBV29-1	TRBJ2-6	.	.	CSVEGGHSGANVLTF	TGCAGCGTTGAAGGAGGGCACTCTGGGGCCAACGTCCTGACTTTC
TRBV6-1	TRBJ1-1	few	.	CASSEDTESNTEAFF	TGTGCCAGCAGTGAAGACACTGAATCGAACACTGAAGCTTTCTTT
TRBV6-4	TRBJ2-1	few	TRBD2	CASSEKAASGGYNEQFF	TGTGCCAGCAGTGAAAAGGCTGCTAGCGGGGGTTACAATGAGCAGTTCTTC
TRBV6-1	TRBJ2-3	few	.	CASSEYELRDTQYF	TGTGCCAGCAGTGAATACGAATTACGGGATACGCAGTATTTT